This T cell receptor beta chain was found in a study of OX40 agonist ivuxolimab in advanced cancers. Study-level points and caveats: CD4+ and CD8+ blood T cells expanded clonally by week 6 at 0.1 to 3.0 mg/kg.

Using immunoSEQ multiplex PCR, the repertoire was profiled, and TCRdb retains in-frame clones only, with some absent. The profile covers about 46,000 clones, with about 89% appearing a single time and approximately 12% taken by the ten largest. This clone is judged medium-sized. What it binds is unknown. There are 11 residues in the CDR3. V was shortened by 10 bases and J by 7 bases, with 13 bases between the two germline ends. Per the germline V gene, CDR1 is ENHRY and CDR2 is SYGVKD. The specimen was CD4+ or CD8+ T cells sorted from blood, collected in a trial of the OX40 agonist ivuxolimab. This chain joins TRBV10-3 and TRBJ1-1; D not resolved. The clonotype was recovered from an adult with an advanced solid tumor such as melanoma, head and neck, liver or kidney cancer. CDR3 amino acids: CATNDGDEAFF. DNA of the CDR3: TGTGCCACCAACGACGGCGATGAAGCTTTCTTT.